Each of the 21 T cell receptor beta chains below was sequenced from the same sample in a study of metastatic and nonmetastatic thyroid tumors. TCRdb re-called the PCR reads with MiXCR. The sample yields under 35,000 clones, roughly 19% seen once. All patients were treatment-naive before thyroid surgery. Sequencing was performed on blood. These receptor sequences come from a female donor with papillary thyroid cancer or a benign thyroid nodule (not recorded which). Some clones in this sample may be carry-over from other donors' samples.

This clone has a count of ten or more. The chain combines TRBV12-5 with TRBJ1-4; tentatively, D is TRBD1 (6 bases). The CDR3 is made up of 14 amino acids. Trimming took 3 bases from V and 8 from J, leaving 13 bases between them. The germline CDR1 and CDR2 sequences are LGHNT and FRNRAP. DNA of the CDR3: TGTGCTAGTGGTTTAGGGCAGGGGTACGAAAAACTGTTTTTT. Amino acid sequence: CASGLGQGYEKLFF.

CDR3 sequence: CSARDLRGRDGYTF. As DNA, the CDR3 is TGCAGTGCTAGAGATCTCAGGGGGAGGGATGGCTACACCTTC. This chain uses TRBV20-1 with TRBJ1-2; 7 bases fit TRBD1. The CDR3 covers 14 residues. Germline V CDR1 and CDR2: DFQATT, SNEGSKA (reference sequence). J was trimmed by 6 bases and V by 0 bases; bases with no gene match: 7.

This chain connects TRBV28 to TRBJ1-1; D not resolved. This CDR3 is 14 amino acids long. From germline, CDR1 is MDHEN and CDR2 SYDVKM. Between the trimmed V and J ends, which lost 7 bases and 1 base, there was a span of 13 bases. CDR3 sequence reads: CASNPLESNTEAFF. The CDR3 DNA follows: TGTGCCAGCAATCCACTTGAGTCGAACACTGAAGCTTTCTTT.

V gene TRBV12-3 or TRBV12-4 combines with J gene TRBJ1-2, with D possibly TRBD1 on 6 matching bases. The ends were cut back, 5 bases at V and 5 bases at J, with 9 bases in the middle. This CDR3 spans 12 amino acids. DNA of the CDR3: TGTGCCAGCAGTAAGGGGGGTTATGGCTACACCTTC. Its protein is CASSKGGYGYTF.

This clone has a count of ten or more. The rearrangement links TRBV24-1 to TRBJ2-3; 11 bases align to TRBD2. The CDR3 extends over 17 amino acids. Trimming at V came to 4 bases and at J to 1 base, leaving 6 bases not matched to a gene. Per germline, CDR1 KGHDR and CDR2 SFDVKD. Here the CDR3 reads CATSDPGTSGRTDTQYF. The CDR3 DNA reads as TGTGCCACCAGTGACCCCGGGACTAGCGGACGCACAGATACGCAGTATTTT.

The gene calls are TRBV2 and TRBJ2-6; 8 nucleotides align to TRBD1. The CDR3 covers 20 residues. CDR1 is SNHLY, CDR2 FYNNEI, per germline. The V segment lost 4 bases and the J segment 0 bases; nucleotides outside the gene matches: 14. The DNA of the CDR3 is TGTGCCAGCAGTGCCCAGAGGGGGGACAGGTTTAGCTCTGGGGCCAACGTCCTGACTTTC. Encoded protein: CASSAQRGDRFSSGANVLTF.

In this sample, this clone turned up many times. The chain couples TRBV27 to TRBJ1-1; a weak D match, TRBD1 (5 bases). V was shortened by 5 bases and J by 7 bases, with 14 bases between the two germline ends. The CDR3 length is 13 residues. Germline loops: CDR1 MNHEY, CDR2 SMNVEV (reference sequence). CDR3 in amino acids: CASSPGHGDEAFF. The CDR3 bases are TGTGCCAGCAGTCCAGGACACGGTGATGAAGCTTTCTTT.

This clone was seen only a few times. This rearrangement joins TRBV2 to TRBJ2-3; D might be TRBD1 (5 bases). Trimming stripped 7 bases from V and 0 bases from J, with 11 bases between. The germline CDR1 and CDR2 sequences are SNHLY and FYNNEI. CDR3 length: 14 residues. The CDR3 DNA reads as TGTGCCAGCACCCAGACAGAAAGCACAGATACGCAGTATTTT. Its protein is CASTQTESTDTQYF.

The V gene is TRBV12-3 or TRBV12-4, the J gene TRBJ2-3, with no clear D. V dropped 1 base and J dropped 4 bases, with 6 bases sitting between them. There are 13 residues in the CDR3. CDR3 in amino acids: CASSLGISDTQYF. The CDR3 DNA is TGTGCCAGCAGTTTAGGAATATCAGATACGCAGTATTTT.

This clone was seen many times. J is TRBJ2-1 and V is TRBV20-1, with 9 bases lining up with TRBD2. With 0 bases clipped from V and 14 bases from J, the junction kept 8 bases outside the gene matches. This CDR3 comprises 13 residues. Germline V gene lookup returns CDR1 DFQATT and CDR2 SNEGSKA (reference sequence). CDR3 in amino acids: CSARDNAGGPKFF. Here the CDR3 DNA reads TGCAGTGCTAGAGATAATGCGGGGGGGCCGAAGTTCTTC.

This clone was recorded at least ten times. The chain joins TRBV7-9 to TRBJ2-5; tentatively, D is TRBD2 (6 bases). This CDR3 contains 15 residues. The germline V and J ends were trimmed by 2 bases and 2 bases, with 12 bases remaining between them. The germline V gene encodes CDR1 SEHNR and CDR2 FQNEAQ (reference sequence). CDR3 coding DNA: TGTGCCAGCAGCTTACCCTTCGGGAGTCAAGAGACCCAGTACTTC. Translated, it gives CASSLPFGSQETQYF.

This clone was found many times. The J gene is TRBJ2-2, the V gene TRBV7-6; maybe TRBD2 (5 bases). Germline CDR1 and CDR2: SGHVS and FNYEAQ. CDR3 length equals 14 residues. The germline V and J ends were trimmed by 4 bases and 7 bases, with 13 bases remaining between them. CDR3 sequence: CASSSLVGSGELFF. The DNA for the CDR3 is TGTGCCAGCAGCTCGTTAGTAGGGAGCGGGGAGCTGTTTTTT.

Ten or more counts support this clone. V gene TRBV5-1 combines with J gene TRBJ2-6; TRBD2 might be the D (5 bases). V lost 7 bases, J lost 2 bases, and 13 bases lay in between. The CDR3 is 15 residues long. Germline V CDR1 and CDR2: SGHRS, YFSETQ. This CDR3 is CASRVSGTGANVLTF. DNA of the CDR3: TGCGCCAGCCGGGTCAGCGGCACTGGGGCCAACGTCCTGACTTTC. Supplemented by reference TRBV5-1 and TRBJ2-6, the full variable domain reads KAGVTQTPRYLIKTRGQQVTLSCSPISGHRSVSWYQQTPGQGLQFLFEYFSETQRNKGNFPGRFSGRQFSNSRSEMNVSTLELGDSALYLCASRVSGTGANVLTFGAGSRLTVL.

The chain recombines TRBV6-1 with TRBJ1-1; D is unresolved. The germline V and J ends were trimmed by 7 bases and 5 bases, with 8 bases remaining between them. In germline, CDR1 is MNHNS, CDR2 SASEGT. This CDR3 has 11 amino acids. In nucleotides, the CDR3 is TGTGCCAGCATGAGAGGGACTGAAGCTTTCTTT. The encoded protein is CASMRGTEAFF.

This clone was counted between two and nine times. The rearrangement joins TRBV6-1 to TRBJ1-5, with unresolved D. This CDR3 region has 16 residues. V lost 7 bases and J 3 bases, leaving 19 bases between the germline ends. CDR1 is MNHNS, CDR2 SASEGT, per germline. The CDR3, as DNA: TGTGCCAGCAAGTATTCCAGGTCGGGCTTCAATCAGCCCCAGCATTTT. Translating gives CASKYSRSGFNQPQHF.

This chain joins TRBV5-1 and TRBJ2-3; TRBD2 matches at 7 bases. CDR3 length: 13 residues. Germline CDR1 and CDR2: SGHRS and YFSETQ. Trimming removed 4 bases from V and 2 bases from J; junction bases left unmatched: 1. The CDR3 nucleotides read TGCGCCAGCAGCGGGGGGGACACAGATACGCAGTATTTT. Its translation is CASSGGDTDTQYF.

This CDR3 is CASSLGRVNEQYF. CDR3 DNA sequence: TGTGCCAGCAGCTTGGGCAGGGTGAACGAGCAGTACTTC. This rearrangement joins TRBV5-4 to TRBJ2-7; TRBD1 might be the D (5 bases). The V gene lost 0 bases and the J gene lost 5 bases, with 9 bases spanning the gap. CDR3 length equals 13 residues. Germline V lookup: CDR1 SGHNT, CDR2 YYREEE (reference sequence).

This clone came up a few times. The chain recombines TRBV12-3 or TRBV12-4 with TRBJ1-2, with a possible D match to TRBD1 (6 bases). The CDR3 runs 13 residues. V was trimmed by 7 bases and J by 5 bases, leaving 14 bases between them. The CDR3 sequence is CASTTQGFYGYTF. For the CDR3, the DNA is TGTGCCAGCACCACCCAGGGGTTTTATGGCTACACCTTC.

This clone was counted many times. The J gene is TRBJ2-5, the V gene TRBV11-2; D remains unclear. Germline V gene lookup returns CDR1 SGHAT and CDR2 FQNNGV. The CDR3 spans 10 residues. V lost 11 bases and J 4 bases, leaving 8 bases between the germline ends. Written as DNA, the CDR3 is TGTGCCGTGGGCCTAGAGACCCAGTACTTC. Its translation: CAVGLETQYF.

The rearrangement joins TRBV19 to TRBJ2-2; D is unresolved. V dropped 3 bases and J dropped 2 bases, with 7 bases sitting between them. The CDR3 is 14 amino acids. Germline assignment: CDR1 LNHDA and CDR2 SQIVND (reference sequence). In nucleotides, the CDR3 is TGTGCCAGTAGTATGACCAGTAACACCGGGGAGCTGTTTTTT. Encoded protein: CASSMTSNTGELFF. The full variable domain, in which reference TRBV19 and TRBJ2-2 provide the parts outside the CDR3, is DGGITQSPKYLFRKEGQNVTLSCEQNLNHDAMYWYRQDPGQGLRLIYYSQIVNDFQKGDIAEGYSVSREKKESFPLTVTSAQKNPTAFYLCASSMTSNTGELFFGEGSRLTVL.

The chain combines TRBV5-4 with TRBJ1-5; D gene uncertain. CDR3 length: 13 amino acids. V lost 2 bases and J 3 bases, leaving 6 bases between the germline ends. Germline CDR1 is SGHNT and CDR2 is YYREEE (reference sequence). The CDR3 nucleotides read TGTGCCAGCAGCTTTGAGCTCAATCAGCCCCAGCATTTT. This codes for CASSFELNQPQHF.